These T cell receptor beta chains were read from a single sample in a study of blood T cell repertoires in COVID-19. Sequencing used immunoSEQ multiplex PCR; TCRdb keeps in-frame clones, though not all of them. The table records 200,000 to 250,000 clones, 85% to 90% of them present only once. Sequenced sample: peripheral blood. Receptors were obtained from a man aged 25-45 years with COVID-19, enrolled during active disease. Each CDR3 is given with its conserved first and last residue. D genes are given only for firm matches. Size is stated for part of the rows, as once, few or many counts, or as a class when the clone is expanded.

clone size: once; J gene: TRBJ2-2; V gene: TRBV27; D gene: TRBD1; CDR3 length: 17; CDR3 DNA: TGTGCCAGCAGTTCCTGGACAGGGGGTGCGAACACCGGGGAGCTGTTTTTT; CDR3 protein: CASSSWTGGANTGELFF
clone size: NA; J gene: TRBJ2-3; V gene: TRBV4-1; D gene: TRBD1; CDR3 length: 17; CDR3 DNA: TGCGCCAGCAGCCATCTTAAGGGACAGGGGGCGACAGATACGCAGTATTTT; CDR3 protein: CASSHLKGQGATDTQYF
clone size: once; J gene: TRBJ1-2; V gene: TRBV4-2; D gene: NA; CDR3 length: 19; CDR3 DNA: TGTGCCAGCAGCCAACACTTAACGGGGGGCACAATCTCTAACTATGGCTACACCTTC; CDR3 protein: CASSQHLTGGTISNYGYTF
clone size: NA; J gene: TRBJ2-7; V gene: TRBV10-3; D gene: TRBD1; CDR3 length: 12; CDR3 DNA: TGTGCCATCTCAGGGGGAGAGTACGAGCAGTACTTC; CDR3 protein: CAISGGEYEQYF
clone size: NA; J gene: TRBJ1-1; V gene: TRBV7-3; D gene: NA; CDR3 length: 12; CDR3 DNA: TGTGCCAGCAGCTTAAACGGGAGAGAAGCTTTCTTT; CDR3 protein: CASSLNGREAFF
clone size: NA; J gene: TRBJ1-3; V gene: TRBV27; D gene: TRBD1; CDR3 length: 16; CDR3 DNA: TGTGCCAGCAGTCCCAGGGGGCGCTCACTTGGAAACACCATATATTTT; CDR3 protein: CASSPRGRSLGNTIYF
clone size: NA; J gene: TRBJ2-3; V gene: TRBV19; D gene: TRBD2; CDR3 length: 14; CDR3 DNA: TGTGCCAGTAGTATAGGAGCGGGAGAAGGGACGCAGTATTTT; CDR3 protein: CASSIGAGEGTQYF
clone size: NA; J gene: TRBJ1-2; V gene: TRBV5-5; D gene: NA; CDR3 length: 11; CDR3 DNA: TGTGCCAGCAGCATAAACTATGGCTACACCTTC; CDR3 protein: CASSINYGYTF
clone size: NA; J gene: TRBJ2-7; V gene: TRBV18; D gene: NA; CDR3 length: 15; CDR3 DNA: TGTGCCAGCTCACCCCAGACTATACCTACAGGGGAGCAGTACTTC; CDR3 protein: CASSPQTIPTGEQYF
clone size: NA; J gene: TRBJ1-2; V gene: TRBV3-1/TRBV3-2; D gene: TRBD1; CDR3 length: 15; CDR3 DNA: TGTGCCAGCAGCCAAATCCAGGGGGCTGGCGGTGGCTACACCTTC; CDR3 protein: CASSQIQGAGGGYTF
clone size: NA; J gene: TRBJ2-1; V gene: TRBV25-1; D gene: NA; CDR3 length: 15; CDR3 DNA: TGTGCCAGCAGTGAAACCCGAACAGGGTCGGGTGAGCAGTTCTTC; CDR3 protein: CASSETRTGSGEQFF
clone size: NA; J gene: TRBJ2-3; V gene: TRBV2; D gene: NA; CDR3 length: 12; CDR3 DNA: TGTGCCAGCAGTGCAAGTGACAACCAGCAGTATTTT; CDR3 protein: CASSASDNQQYF
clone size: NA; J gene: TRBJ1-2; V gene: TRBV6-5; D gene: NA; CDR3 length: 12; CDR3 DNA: TGTGCCAGCAGCTTGACAGGCTATGGCTACACCTTC; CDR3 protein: CASSLTGYGYTF
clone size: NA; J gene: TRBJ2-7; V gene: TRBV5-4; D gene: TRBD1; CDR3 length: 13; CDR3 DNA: TGTGCCGCCAGCAGGACAGGTCCCTACGAGCAGTACTTC; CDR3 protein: CAASRTGPYEQYF
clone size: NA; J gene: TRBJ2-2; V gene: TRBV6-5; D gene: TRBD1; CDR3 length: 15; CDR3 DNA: TGTGCCAGCAGACTTCGTTCAGGGGGCTTCGGGGAGCTGTTTTTT; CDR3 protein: CASRLRSGGFGELFF
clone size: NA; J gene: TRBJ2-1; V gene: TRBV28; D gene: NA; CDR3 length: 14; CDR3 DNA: TGTGCCAGCAGTTTATTGAGGCTCTACAATGAGCAGTTCTTC; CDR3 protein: CASSLLRLYNEQFF
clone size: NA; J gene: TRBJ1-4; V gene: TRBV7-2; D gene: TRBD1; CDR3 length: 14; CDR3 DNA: TGTGCCAGCAGCTTAAATAGGGGGCCTGAAAAACTGTTTTTT; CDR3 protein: CASSLNRGPEKLFF
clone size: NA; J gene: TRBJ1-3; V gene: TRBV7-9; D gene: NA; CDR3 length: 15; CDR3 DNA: TGTGCCAGCGCTAAACAGGGTTCCACGGGAAACACCATATATTTT; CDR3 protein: CASAKQGSTGNTIYF
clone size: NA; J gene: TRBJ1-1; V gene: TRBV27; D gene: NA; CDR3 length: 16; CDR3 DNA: TGTGCCAGCAGTTTAGAAAGGGAGAAAGGGAACACTGAAGCTTTCTTT; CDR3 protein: CASSLEREKGNTEAFF
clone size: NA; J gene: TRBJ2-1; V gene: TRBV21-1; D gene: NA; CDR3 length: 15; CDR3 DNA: TGTGCCAGCAGCAAACGGGAGGGGGCGCGGCATGAGCAGTTCTTC; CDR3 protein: CASSKREGARHEQFF
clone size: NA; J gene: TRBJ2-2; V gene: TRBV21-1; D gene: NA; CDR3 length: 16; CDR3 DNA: TGTGCCAGCAGCGCCCATCCCGCGGGGGGGCGCGGGGAGCTGTTTTTT; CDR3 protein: CASSAHPAGGRGELFF
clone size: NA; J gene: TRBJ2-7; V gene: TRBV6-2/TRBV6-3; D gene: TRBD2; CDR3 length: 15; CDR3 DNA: TGTGCCAGCAGTTATTTGAGCGGGGGGGCCGGCGAGCAGTACTTC; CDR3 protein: CASSYLSGGAGEQYF
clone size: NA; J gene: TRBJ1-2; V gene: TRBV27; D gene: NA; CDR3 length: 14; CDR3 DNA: TGTGCCAGCAGTTTGGATGGCGGGAACTATGGCTACACCTTC; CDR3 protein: CASSLDGGNYGYTF
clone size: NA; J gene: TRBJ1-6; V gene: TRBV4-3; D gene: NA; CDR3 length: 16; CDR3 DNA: TGCGCCAGCAGCCTATTCGGACACGATCCTAATTCACCCCTCCACTTT; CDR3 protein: CASSLFGHDPNSPLHF
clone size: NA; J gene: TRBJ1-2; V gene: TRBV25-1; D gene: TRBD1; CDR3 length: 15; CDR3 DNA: TGTGCCAGCAGTGCCGGGACAGGGGGCTGGCGTGGCTACACCTTC; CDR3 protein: CASSAGTGGWRGYTF
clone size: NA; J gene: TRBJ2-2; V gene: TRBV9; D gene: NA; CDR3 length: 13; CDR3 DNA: TGTGCCAGCACCTCTACGAACACCGGGGAGCTGTTTTTT; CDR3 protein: CASTSTNTGELFF
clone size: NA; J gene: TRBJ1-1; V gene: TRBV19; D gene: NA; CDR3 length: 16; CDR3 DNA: TGTGCCAGTAGTATAACGGAGAAGGGGTGGAGAACTGAAGCTTTCTTT; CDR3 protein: CASSITEKGWRTEAFF
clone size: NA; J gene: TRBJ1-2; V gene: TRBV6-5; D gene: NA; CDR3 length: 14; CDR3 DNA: TGTGCCAGCAGTACTAGGCCCTCGAGCTATGGCTACACCTTC; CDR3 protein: CASSTRPSSYGYTF
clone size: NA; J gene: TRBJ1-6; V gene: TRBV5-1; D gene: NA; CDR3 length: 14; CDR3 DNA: TGCGCCAGCAGCTTGACGGACAGAAATTCACCCCTCCACTTT; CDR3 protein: CASSLTDRNSPLHF
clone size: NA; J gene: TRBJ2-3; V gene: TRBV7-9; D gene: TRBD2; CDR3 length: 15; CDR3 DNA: TGTGCCAGCAGCTTACCAGCGGGAGTCCCAGATACGCAGTATTTT; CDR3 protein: CASSLPAGVPDTQYF
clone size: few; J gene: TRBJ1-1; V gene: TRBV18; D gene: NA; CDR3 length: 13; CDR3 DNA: TGTGCCAGCTCACCGGGGAGGGACACTGAAGCTTTCTTT; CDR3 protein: CASSPGRDTEAFF
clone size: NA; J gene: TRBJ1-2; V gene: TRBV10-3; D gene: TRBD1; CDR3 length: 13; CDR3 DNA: TGTGCCAGTACGACAGGGCGGAACTATGGCTACACCTTC; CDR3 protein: CASTTGRNYGYTF
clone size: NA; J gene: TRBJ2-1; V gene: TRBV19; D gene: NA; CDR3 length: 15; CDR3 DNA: TGTGCCAGTACCCGGGGTGCGGGTTCCTACAATGAGCAGTTCTTC; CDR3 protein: CASTRGAGSYNEQFF
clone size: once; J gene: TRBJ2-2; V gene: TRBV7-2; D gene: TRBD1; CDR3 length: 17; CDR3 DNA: TGTGCCAGCAACCCGGGACAGGGGGCCCCGGGTGGCGGGGAGCTGTTTTTT; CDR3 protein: CASNPGQGAPGGGELFF
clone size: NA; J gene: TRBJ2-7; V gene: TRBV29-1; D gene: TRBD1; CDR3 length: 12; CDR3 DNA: TGCAGCGCTAGAAAGACAGGGGACGAGCAGTACTTC; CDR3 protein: CSARKTGDEQYF
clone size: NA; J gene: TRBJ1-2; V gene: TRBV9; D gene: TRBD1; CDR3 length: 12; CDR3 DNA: TGTGCCAGCAGCCTACAGGGGTATGGCTACACCTTC; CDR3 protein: CASSLQGYGYTF
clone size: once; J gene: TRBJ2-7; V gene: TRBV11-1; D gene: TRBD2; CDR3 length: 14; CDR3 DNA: TGTGCCAGCAGCTTACGGCAGGAGCGGGGCGAGCAGTACTTC; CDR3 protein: CASSLRQERGEQYF
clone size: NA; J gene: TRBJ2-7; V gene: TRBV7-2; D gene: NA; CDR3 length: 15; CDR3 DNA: TGTGCCAGCAGCCAAGGGGGTTCGGGGTTCTACGAGCAGTACTTC; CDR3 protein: CASSQGGSGFYEQYF
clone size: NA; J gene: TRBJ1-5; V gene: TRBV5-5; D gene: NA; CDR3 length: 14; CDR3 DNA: TGTGCCAGCAGCTTGGAAGCCATTTATCAGCCCCAGCATTTT; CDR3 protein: CASSLEAIYQPQHF
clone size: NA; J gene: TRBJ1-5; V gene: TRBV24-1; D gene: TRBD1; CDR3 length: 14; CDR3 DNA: TGTGCCACCCACAAACAGGGGGTGAAACAGCCCCAGCATTTT; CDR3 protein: CATHKQGVKQPQHF
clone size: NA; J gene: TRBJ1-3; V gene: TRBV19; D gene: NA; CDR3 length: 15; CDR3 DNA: TGTGCCAGTAGAGAATACAGTTCCTCTGGAAACACCATATATTTT; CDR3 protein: CASREYSSSGNTIYF
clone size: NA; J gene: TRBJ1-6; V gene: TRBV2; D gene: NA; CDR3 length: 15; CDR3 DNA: TGTGCCAGCAGCGCGCCGGGGGGTGGAAATTCACCCCTCCACTTT; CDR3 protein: CASSAPGGGNSPLHF
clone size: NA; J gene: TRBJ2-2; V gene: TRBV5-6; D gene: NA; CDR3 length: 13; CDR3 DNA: TGTGCCAGCGTCCTACAGGGTAGGGGGGAGCTGTTTTTT; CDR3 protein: CASVLQGRGELFF
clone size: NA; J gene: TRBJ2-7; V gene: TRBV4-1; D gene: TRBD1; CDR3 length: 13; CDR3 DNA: TGCGCCAGCAGCCGGGACAGGGGGTACGAGCAGTACTTC; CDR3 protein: CASSRDRGYEQYF
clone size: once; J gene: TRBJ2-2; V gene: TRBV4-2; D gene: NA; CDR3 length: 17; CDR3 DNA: TGTGCCAGCAGCCAGGGGCCGGGGGAGTATACTGGCGGGGAGCTGTTTTTT; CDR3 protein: CASSQGPGEYTGGELFF
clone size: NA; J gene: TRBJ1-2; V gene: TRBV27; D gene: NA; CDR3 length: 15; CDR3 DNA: TGTGCCAGCAGAACGGGATTCCTAATGGGCTATGGCTACACCTTC; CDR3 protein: CASRTGFLMGYGYTF